Listed below are T cell receptor beta chains from one sample, sequenced in a study of OX40 agonist ivuxolimab in advanced cancers. The table came from immunoSEQ multiplex PCR; TCRdb's copy has only in-frame clones and leaves some out. The table includes just over 60,000 clones, roughly 90% detected once. The specimen comprised CD4+ or CD8+ T cells sorted from blood, sampled in a trial of the OX40 agonist ivuxolimab. All receptors come from an adult with an advanced solid tumor such as melanoma, head and neck, liver or kidney cancer. CDR3s include the opening cysteine and the closing phenylalanine or tryptophan. The D gene is left open where the match is weak. Size is stated for part of the rows, as once, few or many counts, or as a class when the clone is expanded.

NA	TRBV6-6	TRBJ2-1	TRBD2	TGTGCCACCCGGGACGGGGGGGCTTCCAATGAGCAGTTCTTC	CATRDGGASNEQFF
NA	TRBV6-8	TRBJ2-3	TRBD1	TGTGCCAGCAGGGGGACAGGGGCAGATACGCAGTATTTT	CASRGTGADTQYF
NA	TRBV27	TRBJ2-2	TRBD2	TGTGCCAGCAGTTTATCGGGGACTAGCGGGAGGATCACCGGGGAGCTGTTTTTT	CASSLSGTSGRITGELFF
once	TRBV5-1	TRBJ2-6	NA	TGCGCCAGCAGCTTGGAGGGTGCTGGGGCCAACGTCCTGACTTTC	CASSLEGAGANVLTF
NA	TRBV19	TRBJ2-6	NA	TGTGCCAGTAGTATGGATGGGGCCAACGTCCTGACTTTC	CASSMDGANVLTF
NA	TRBV5-1	TRBJ2-7	NA	TGCGCCAGCAGCTTGTACTCGTCAGACGAGCAGTACTTC	CASSLYSSDEQYF
NA	TRBV5-6	TRBJ1-1	TRBD1	TGTGCCAGCAGCTTGGATAACTGGCCCGGGACAGGGCAAGGAACTGAAGCTTTCTTT	CASSLDNWPGTGQGTEAFF
once	TRBV11-1	TRBJ2-2	TRBD1	TGTGCCAGCAGCTTAAAAGGCAGCGACAGGGGGCGGACCGGGGAGCTGTTTTTT	CASSLKGSDRGRTGELFF
NA	TRBV19	TRBJ1-1	NA	TGTGCCAGTACCGACAGAAACACTGAAGCTTTCTTT	CASTDRNTEAFF
NA	TRBV5-1	TRBJ1-5	NA	TGCGCCAGCAGCCTGGAAGGGGAGAAACATAGGGGCAATCAGCCCCAGCATTTT	CASSLEGEKHRGNQPQHF
few	TRBV7-6	TRBJ2-1	TRBD2	TGTGCCAGCAGCTTATCCCCGGGAGGGTCTGAGCAGTTCTTC	CASSLSPGGSEQFF
few	TRBV5-1	TRBJ2-2	NA	TGCGCCAGCAGCTTGATAGTATCAGGGGCTAAGACCGGGGAGCTGTTTTTT	CASSLIVSGAKTGELFF
NA	TRBV7-3	TRBJ2-7	NA	TGTGCCAGCAGCTTATTATGGCCCTCGGGGCACGAGCAGTACTTC	CASSLLWPSGHEQYF
NA	TRBV30	TRBJ1-1	NA	TGTGCCTGGAGGCCAGGGGCGAACACTGAAGCTTTCTTT	CAWRPGANTEAFF
NA	TRBV2	TRBJ1-5	NA	TGTGCCAGCAGGGAACAGGGTCTCCGCAATCAGCCCCAGCATTTT	CASREQGLRNQPQHF
NA	TRBV6-1	TRBJ2-5	NA	TGTGCCAGCAGTACTGGGGGGGAGGGGGACGAGACCCAGTACTTC	CASSTGGEGDETQYF
NA	TRBV14	TRBJ2-7	NA	TGTGCCAGCAGCCAAGATATGGGGCCCCACGAGCAGTACTTC	CASSQDMGPHEQYF
NA	TRBV5-1	TRBJ2-3	NA	TGCGCCAGCAGCTTGGAGGTAGCAGATACGCAGTATTTT	CASSLEVADTQYF
NA	TRBV10-2	TRBJ2-3	NA	TGCGCCAGCAAGAGATCGGACACCACAGATACGCAGTATTTT	CASKRSDTTDTQYF
once	TRBV10-3	TRBJ1-1	NA	TGTGCCATCAGTGAGGGCATTTGGAACACTGAAGCTTTCTTT	CAISEGIWNTEAFF
NA	TRBV5-1	TRBJ1-1	TRBD1	TGCGCCAGCAGCTTACGTACCGGGACAGTAATGAACACTGAAGCTTTCTTT	CASSLRTGTVMNTEAFF
NA	TRBV6-1	TRBJ2-7	NA	TGTGCCAGCAGCGCCACCTACGAGCAGTACTTC	CASSATYEQYF
few	TRBV6-6	TRBJ1-2	TRBD1	TGTGCCAGCATACTCGGGACAGGGTATGGCTACACCTTC	CASILGTGYGYTF
NA	TRBV2	TRBJ2-1	NA	TGTGCCAGCAGTGAATCCTTCAGCTCCTACAATGAGCAGTTCTTC	CASSESFSSYNEQFF
NA	TRBV30	TRBJ2-2	NA	TGTGCCTGGAGTGTAATATCAGGGAGCACCGGGGAGCTGTTTTTT	CAWSVISGSTGELFF
NA	TRBV5-1	TRBJ2-5	TRBD2	TGCGCCAGCAGCTGGAGGGCGGCGGGAGGGCAGTCTCCGCAAGAGACCCAGTACTTC	CASSWRAAGGQSPQETQYF
NA	TRBV5-1	TRBJ1-4	TRBD1	TGCGCCAGCAGCTTCGAACAGGGGGCGCGTGCTAATGAAAAACTGTTTTTT	CASSFEQGARANEKLFF